This T cell receptor beta chain was recovered during a study of blood T cell repertoires in COVID-19. Study summary: Nucleic acid was either cDNA or gDNA, and it came from T cells, B-cell-depleted T cells, or PBMCs.

This clone has a handful of counts. Germline V gene sequence: CDR1 SQVTM, CDR2 ANQGSEA. The CDR3 runs to 15 residues. The junction had 10 bases not matched to a gene; V was cut back by 6 bases and J by 0 bases. Only in-frame clones appear in the TCRdb table, and some are missing; sequencing was by immunoSEQ multiplex PCR. Among some 300,000 clones listed, just over 85% were seen once. Recruits, aged roughly 18 to 90 years, lived in 20 to 30 US areas. Recovery meant two consecutive negative NP/OP PCR tests, professional clearance, or resolved symptoms. The sequenced sample was PBMCs or T cells enriched from blood (not recorded which). The receptor comes from a man in his thirties or forties who had recovered from COVID-19. This chain links TRBV29-1 with TRBJ1-1; 7 nucleotides line up with TRBD1. The CDR3 sequence: CSVTIGQAMNTEAFF. The DNA of the CDR3 is TGCAGCGTCACAATCGGACAGGCGATGAACACTGAAGCTTTCTTT.